Presented here are 22 T cell receptor beta chains from one specimen sequenced in a study of monozygotic twins with cystic fibrosis. TCRdb's copy holds only in-frame clones and misses some; the assay was immunoSEQ multiplex PCR. The sample holds around 23,000 clones; 85% to 95% are singletons and the top ten take approximately 0.28%. The sample taken for sequencing was blood. The receptors here all came from a girl aged 2 to 9 with cystic fibrosis.

This chain connects TRBV28 to TRBJ2-3; D gene unclear. Per germline, CDR1 MDHEN and CDR2 SYDVKM. V was trimmed by 8 bases and J by 2 bases, leaving 11 bases between them. The CDR3 has 13 amino acids. The CDR3 coding sequence is TGTGCCAGCCAAACCCCGAACACAGATACGCAGTATTTT. It yields the protein CASQTPNTDTQYF.

The V call is TRBV9, the J call TRBJ2-1; D is possibly TRBD1 (5 bases). From germline, CDR1 is SGDLS and CDR2 YYNGEE. The CDR3 is 14 residues long. Trimming cost V 4 bases and J 0 bases, with 8 bases left between them. The CDR3 DNA sequence: TGTGCCAGCAGCCCCCAGGGCTCCTACAATGAGCAGTTCTTC. Translating gives CASSPQGSYNEQFF.

The chain is built from TRBV10-3 and TRBJ2-2; D not certain. With 4 bases removed from V and 6 bases from J, the gap between germline ends came to 18 bases. Germline V lookup: CDR1 ENHRY, CDR2 SYGVKD. This CDR3 is 16 amino acids long. CDR3 amino acids: CAISAVPEGVSGELFF. The CDR3 coding sequence is TGTGCCATCAGTGCGGTTCCAGAAGGAGTCTCCGGGGAGCTGTTTTTT.

The CDR3 loop reads CASSPGLASEQFF. The CDR3, as DNA: TGTGCCAGCAGCCCGGGACTAGCGAGTGAGCAGTTCTTC. The rearrangement joins TRBV6-5 to TRBJ2-1, with 10 bases lining up with TRBD2. The CDR3 extends over 13 amino acids. The germline CDR1 and CDR2 sequences are MNHEY and SVGAGI. The V and J ends lost 6 bases and 9 bases, in that order; junction bases with no gene match: 5.

The gene calls are TRBV5-1 and TRBJ2-2, with D maybe TRBD2 (6 bases). Germline CDR1 reads SGHRS; CDR2 reads YFSETQ. V was pared by 0 bases and J by 9 bases, with 15 bases between. This CDR3 is 15 amino acids long. The CDR3 nucleotides read TGCGCCAGCAGCTTGGTGGTGGGAGGCCCCCGGGAGCTGTTTTTT. Amino acids: CASSLVVGGPRELFF.

The CDR3 loop is CAIRGAPGADTQYF. The CDR3 bases are TGTGCCATCCGTGGAGCTCCCGGAGCAGATACGCAGTATTTT. The rearrangement uses TRBV6-6 and TRBJ2-3; no clear D. Trimming cost V 10 bases and J 4 bases, with 18 bases left between them. CDR1 is MNHNY, CDR2 SVGAGI, per germline (reference sequence). The CDR3 length is 14 residues.

The chain combines TRBV10-3 with TRBJ2-5; D is perhaps TRBD1 (8 bases). V was pared by 2 bases and J by 5 bases, with 15 bases between. In germline, CDR1 is ENHRY, CDR2 SYGVKD. This CDR3 contains 15 residues. The CDR3 loop is CAISEKTGEGETQYF. CDR3 nucleotides: TGTGCCATCAGTGAGAAGACAGGGGAGGGGGAGACCCAGTACTTC.

The chain is built from TRBV4-1 and TRBJ2-5, with D possibly being TRBD1 (7 bases). Germline V lookup: CDR1 MGHRA, CDR2 YSYEKL. The CDR3 sequence is 16 residues long. V was shortened by 0 bases and J by 2 bases, with 13 bases between the two germline ends. CDR3 sequence: CASSQESRGVQETQYF. CDR3 DNA: TGCGCCAGCAGCCAAGAAAGCAGGGGGGTACAAGAGACCCAGTACTTC.

The chain combines TRBV15 with TRBJ1-5; D perhaps matches TRBD1 (5 bases). CDR3 length: 18 amino acids. V was pared by 1 base and J by 1 base, with 17 bases between. Germline CDR1 is LNHNV and CDR2 is YYDKDF (reference sequence). This CDR3 reads CATSRGRGGGPSNQPQHF. CDR3 bases: TGTGCCACCAGCAGAGGCCGGGGCGGAGGCCCCAGCAATCAGCCCCAGCATTTT.

The chain couples TRBV6-5 to TRBJ2-7, with 10 bases matching TRBD1. V lost 6 bases to trimming and J lost 5 bases; unmatched junction nucleotides: 4. The CDR3 covers 13 residues. Germline V gene lookup returns CDR1 MNHEY and CDR2 SVGAGI. This chain's CDR3 is CASRTGQGDEQYF. As DNA, the CDR3 is TGTGCCAGCAGGACCGGACAGGGGGACGAGCAGTACTTC.

The chain carries TRBV7-2 and TRBJ1-2; a possible D gene is TRBD1 (6 bases). The CDR3 spans 16 residues. V gave up 5 bases and J gave up 7 bases, with 23 bases separating them. Germline values: CDR1 SGHTA, CDR2 FQGNSA. The CDR3 bases are TGTGCCAGCAGCCAAGACGGGGGCAGCTTGCTTCCTGGCTACACCTTC. Translating gives CASSQDGGSLLPGYTF.

This chain uses TRBV9 with TRBJ2-3; 7 bases agree with TRBD1. Unmatched junction bases numbered 5, after V lost 0 bases and J lost 4 bases. CDR3 size: 15 residues. Per the germline V gene, CDR1 is SGDLS and CDR2 is YYNGEE. The CDR3 DNA sequence: TGTGCCAGCAGCGTAGGCCACAGGGGACCAGATACGCAGTATTTT. Translation: CASSVGHRGPDTQYF.

The chain couples TRBV30 to TRBJ1-2; perhaps TRBD1 as D (5 bases). V lost 2 bases, J lost 7 bases, and 11 bases lay in between. This CDR3 is built from 12 residues. CDR1 and CDR2 from the germline V gene are GTSNPN and SVGIG (reference sequence). The CDR3 bases are TGTGCCTGGAGTCTTTCAGGGTCTGGCTACACCTTC. Translation gives CAWSLSGSGYTF.

J is TRBJ1-5 and V is TRBV6-1; D not resolved. Trimming took off 2 bases at V and 0 bases at J, with 11 bases between the two ends. Germline assignment: CDR1 MNHNS and CDR2 SASEGT. The length of the CDR3 is 16 residues. CDR3 sequence: CASSERIEYSNQPQHF. The CDR3 coding sequence is TGTGCCAGCAGTGAACGAATCGAATATAGCAATCAGCCCCAGCATTTT.

J is TRBJ1-6 and V is TRBV30; TRBD1 matches 9 bases. Looked up from germline, CDR1 is GTSNPN and CDR2 is SVGIG (reference sequence). Unmatched junction bases numbered 6, after V lost 3 bases and J lost 9 bases. The CDR3 totals 14 residues. In DNA form, the CDR3 reads TGTGCCTGGAGCGCACAGGGGGCAAGTTCACCCCTCCACTTT. Protein sequence: CAWSAQGASSPLHF.

A few counts support this clone. The genes are TRBV7-9 and TRBJ1-4; 10 nucleotides line up with TRBD1. The CDR3 runs 15 residues. With V trimmed by 4 bases and J by 10 bases, 9 bases remained unmatched. The germline CDR1 and CDR2 sequences are SEHNR and FQNEAQ (reference sequence). In DNA form, the CDR3 reads TGTGCCAGCAGCTCCCCCCTGTGGGACAGGGGAAAACTGTTTTTT. This encodes CASSSPLWDRGKLFF.

This clone was seen once. V and J are TRBV6-6 and TRBJ1-1, with unresolved D. Deletions cut 5 bases from V and 6 bases from J, with 7 bases between. The germline gives CDR1 MNHNY, CDR2 SVGAGI (reference sequence). The CDR3 is made up of 11 amino acids. CDR3 amino acids: CASSDQAEAFF. CDR3 in DNA: TGTGCCAGCAGTGACCAGGCTGAAGCTTTCTTT.

V gene TRBV5-4 combines with J gene TRBJ1-4, with D maybe TRBD1 (5 bases). The CDR3 totals 14 residues. Germline V gives CDR1 SGHNT, CDR2 YYREEE (reference sequence). Trimming shortened V by 0 bases and J by 8 bases, and 11 bases separated the two germline ends. Here the CDR3 DNA reads TGTGCCAGCAGCTTGGCCGGGGGAGGAGAAAAACTGTTTTTT. The encoded protein is CASSLAGGGEKLFF.

This chain joins TRBV25-1 and TRBJ2-5, with 7 nucleotides matching TRBD1. The CDR3 has 13 amino acids. V was clipped by 8 bases and J by 1 base; unmatched bases: 4. Germline V gene data show CDR1 as MGHDK and CDR2 as SYGVNS. CDR3 bases: TGTGCCAGCGCTAGGGACAGCCAAGAGACCCAGTACTTC. Translated, it gives CASARDSQETQYF.

The gene calls are TRBV4-3 and TRBJ1-4; 10 bases line up with TRBD1. Germline CDR1 reads LGHNA; CDR2 reads YSLEER. J was trimmed by 8 bases and V by 3 bases; bases with no gene match: 9. CDR3 size: 16 residues. CDR3 sequence: CASSQDMGQGNEKLFF. The CDR3 DNA follows: TGCGCCAGCAGCCAGGACATGGGACAGGGGAACGAAAAACTGTTTTTT.

The chain couples TRBV18 to TRBJ1-4; D is unclear. CDR3 length equals 13 residues. The germline V gene has CDR1 KGHSH and CDR2 LQKENI. V lost 2 bases and J 8 bases, leaving 9 bases between the germline ends. The CDR3 bases are TGTGCCAGCTCACCAAGGGATGCCGAAAAACTGTTTTTT. As protein: CASSPRDAEKLFF.

This clone was seen only once. The rearrangement uses TRBV12-5 and TRBJ2-2, with a possible D match to TRBD1 (6 bases). CDR3 size: 17 residues. V lost 1 base and J 3 bases, leaving 15 bases between the germline ends. Germline-derived CDR1 and CDR2 are LGHNT and FRNRAP. The CDR3 reads CASGLAPGAGDTGELFF. The CDR3, as DNA: TGTGCTAGTGGTTTGGCACCCGGGGCAGGGGACACCGGGGAGCTGTTTTTT.